Presented here are 32 T cell receptor beta chains from one specimen sequenced in a study of T cell responses to AZD1222 COVID-19 vaccine. Repertoires were generated with immunoSEQ multiplex PCR, while TCRdb's copy carries only in-frame clones and drops some. This sample has around 80,000 clones, with 70% to 90% found just once. Specimen: peripheral blood, collected 28 days after the second AZD1222 dose. Source of these receptors: an adult who received the AZD1222 COVID-19 vaccine.

This clone was seen a single time. V and J are TRBV6-5 and TRBJ2-5, with D unclear. Germline values: CDR1 MNHEY, CDR2 SVGAGI. Trimming took off 6 bases at V and 5 bases at J, with 4 bases between the two ends. This CDR3 spans 10 amino acids. CDR3 loop: CASRRETQYF. In DNA, the CDR3 is TGTGCCAGCAGGAGGGAGACCCAGTACTTC.

The chain has TRBV3-1 (or the pseudogene TRBV3-2) and TRBJ1-6, with a possible D match to TRBD1 (5 bases). The ends were cut back, 4 bases at V and 9 bases at J, with 19 bases in the middle. In germline, CDR1 is LGHDT, CDR2 YNNKEL (reference sequence). This CDR3 is 16 amino acids long. In DNA form, the CDR3 reads TGTGCCAGCAGCCCCTCGGGCAGGGAGCGGGGTTCACCCCTCCACTTT. Amino acids: CASSPSGRERGSPLHF.

There are a few counts of this clone. The same CDR3 can be traced to other DNA sequences in this sample. The chain has TRBV19 and TRBJ1-5; D is possibly TRBD1 (5 bases). Germline V lookup: CDR1 LNHDA, CDR2 SQIVND (reference sequence). Trimming pared 4 bases from V and 0 bases from J, leaving 7 bases between. CDR3 length: 14 amino acids. CDR3 region: CASSRQFSNQPQHF. The CDR3 nucleotides are TGTGCCAGTAGTAGACAGTTTAGCAATCAGCCCCAGCATTTT.

This clone occurred a few times. The CDR3 protein is CASSTSSYEQYF. The CDR3 coding sequence is TGTGCCAGCAGCACTAGCTCCTACGAGCAGTACTTC. The chain is built from TRBV11-2 and TRBJ2-7; TRBD2 is a possible D gene (5 bases). With 5 bases removed from V and 0 bases from J, the gap between germline ends came to 5 bases. Looked up from germline, CDR1 is SGHAT and CDR2 is FQNNGV. The CDR3 is 12 residues long.

The rearrangement links TRBV19 to TRBJ1-5; D gene ambiguous. CDR1 LNHDA and CDR2 SQIVND come from the germline V gene (reference sequence). V dropped 3 bases and J dropped 3 bases, with 9 bases sitting between them. This CDR3 region has 14 residues. The CDR3: CASSIRAINQPQHF. The CDR3 bases are TGTGCCAGTAGTATTAGGGCAATCAATCAGCCCCAGCATTTT.

Within the sample, this clone is medium-sized. The CDR3 reads CASSLTGSGNEQYF. The CDR3 DNA reads TGTGCCAGCAGCCTCACGGGGTCAGGGAACGAGCAGTACTTC. The genes are TRBV6-5 and TRBJ2-7; possibly TRBD1 or TRBD2 for D (5 bases each). Trimming removed 6 bases at V and 5 bases at J, with 17 bases between. Per germline, CDR1 MNHEY and CDR2 SVGAGI. CDR3 length: 14 amino acids.

The genes are TRBV6-4 and TRBJ2-1; the match to TRBD2 covers 13 bases. The CDR3 consists of 14 residues. The V and J ends lost 10 bases and 6 bases, in that order; junction bases with no gene match: 6. Germline CDR1 and CDR2: MRHNA and SNTAGT. The DNA of the CDR3 is TGTGCCATCCCGACTAGCGGGGGGACCAATGAGCAGTTCTTC. Its protein product is CAIPTSGGTNEQFF.

The sample holds one count of this clone. The chain couples TRBV3-1 (or the pseudogene TRBV3-2) to TRBJ2-5; either TRBD1 or TRBD2 may fit D (5 bases each). The CDR3 is made up of 15 amino acids. Germline V lookup: CDR1 LGHDT, CDR2 YNNKEL (reference sequence). Trimming pared 1 base from V and 5 bases from J, leaving 14 bases between. CDR3 DNA: TGTGCCAGCAGCCAAGGTAGTTCGGGGCGTGAGACCCAGTACTTC. Translated, it gives CASSQGSSGRETQYF.

This chain joins TRBV5-4 and TRBJ1-1; perhaps TRBD1 as D (6 bases). This CDR3 has 13 amino acids. In germline, CDR1 is SGHNT, CDR2 YYREEE (reference sequence). V was shortened by 5 bases and J by 2 bases, with 10 bases between the two germline ends. The CDR3 here is CASRGARNTEAFF. CDR3 bases: TGTGCCAGCAGGGGGGCCCGAAACACTGAAGCTTTCTTT.

The chain links TRBV2 to TRBJ2-1; D is uncertain. CDR3 length: 13 residues. In germline, CDR1 is SNHLY, CDR2 FYNNEI. V gave up 4 bases and J gave up 6 bases, with 10 bases separating them. CDR3 DNA: TGTGCCAGCAGTGGAGGCGCGTTCAATGAGCAGTTCTTC. Translating gives CASSGGAFNEQFF.

This clone showed up just once. This rearrangement joins TRBV27 to TRBJ2-7, with D possibly TRBD1 on 5 matching bases. The CDR3 runs to 14 residues. V gave up 2 bases and J gave up 3 bases, with 11 bases separating them. The V gene's germline CDR1 is MNHEY and CDR2 SMNVEV (reference sequence). The CDR3 reads CASSLGQGYYEQYF. CDR3 nucleotide sequence: TGTGCCAGCAGTTTAGGGCAGGGATACTACGAGCAGTACTTC.

The chain couples TRBV6-5 to TRBJ2-7; TRBD1 matches at 8 bases. Looked up from germline, CDR1 is MNHEY and CDR2 is SVGAGI. J was trimmed by 3 bases and V by 6 bases; bases with no gene match: 7. This CDR3 is 14 amino acids long. The CDR3 protein is CASRDRATHYEQYF. The DNA of the CDR3 is TGTGCCAGCAGGGACAGGGCAACCCACTACGAGCAGTACTTC.

The rearrangement uses TRBV30 and TRBJ2-3; D tentatively fits TRBD1 or TRBD2 (5 bases each). Deletions cut 1 base from V and 4 bases from J, with 27 bases between. Germline V lookup: CDR1 GTSNPN, CDR2 SVGIG (reference sequence). The CDR3 contains 19 residues. In DNA, the CDR3 is TGTGCCTGGAGTGACCATATAGTGGTGGCAGGGAGCAGCGCAGATACGCAGTATTTT. As protein: CAWSDHIVVAGSSADTQYF.

V gene TRBV2 combines with J gene TRBJ1-2; D is perhaps TRBD1 (5 bases). CDR3 length: 12 amino acids. With 7 bases removed from V and 4 bases from J, the gap between germline ends came to 10 bases. The V gene's germline CDR1 is SNHLY and CDR2 FYNNEI. The CDR3 DNA sequence: TGTGCCAGCACGCCGGGACGCTATGGCTACACCTTC. Protein: CASTPGRYGYTF.

The chain employs TRBV18 and TRBJ2-7, with TRBD2 matching over 15 bases. From germline, CDR1 is KGHSH and CDR2 LQKENI. This CDR3 contains 18 residues. V shed 3 bases and J 4 bases; nucleotides not matched to a gene: 10. CDR3 sequence (DNA): TGTGCCAGCTCACCGGGACTAGCGGGGGGCCTTCCTCCTTACGAGCAGTACTTC. Protein product: CASSPGLAGGLPPYEQYF.

This clone is a singleton in its sample. The gene calls are TRBV7-8 and TRBJ1-1, with 8 bases identical to TRBD1. The ends lost 2 bases at V and 11 bases at J; junction bases unmatched: 13. The CDR3 runs 15 residues. Germline assignment: CDR1 SGHVS and CDR2 FQNEAQ. The CDR3 loop reads CASSLSRGQGRVAFF. CDR3 sequence (DNA): TGTGCCAGCAGCTTATCTCGCGGACAGGGCAGAGTGGCTTTCTTT.

Concerning this clone: Germline is not matched at one junction end, which may reflect a read error. The V call is TRBV28, the J call TRBJ1-2; 7 nucleotides align to TRBD1. CDR1 is MDHEN, CDR2 SYDVKM, per germline. The CDR3 loop spans 12 amino acids. CDR3 in amino acids: CASSLEGRGTAF. The CDR3 DNA sequence: TGTGCCAGCAGTTTAGAAGGCAGGGGGACAGCCTTC.

The rearrangement joins TRBV29-1 to TRBJ1-5; possibly TRBD1 for D (5 bases). This CDR3 comprises 15 residues. Germline V gene sequence: CDR1 SQVTM, CDR2 ANQGSEA. Trimming took 4 bases from V and 3 from J, leaving 16 bases between them. The CDR3 here is CSVVLHGGYNQPQHF. The DNA of the CDR3 is TGCAGCGTTGTCCTGCACGGGGGGTACAATCAGCCCCAGCATTTT.

V gene TRBV15 combines with J gene TRBJ1-4, with D possibly TRBD1 on 5 matching bases. This CDR3 has 16 amino acids. The V end lost 6 bases, the J end lost 3 bases, and 17 bases lay between the germline ends. Germline CDR1 reads LNHNV; CDR2 reads YYDKDF (reference sequence). The chain's CDR3 is CATSPASGEANEKLFF. The CDR3 DNA follows: TGTGCCACCAGTCCCGCGTCGGGGGAGGCTAATGAAAAACTGTTTTTT.

The V and J genes are TRBV5-4 and TRBJ1-6; TRBD1 might be the D (6 bases). Germline loops: CDR1 SGHNT, CDR2 YYREEE (reference sequence). V was trimmed by 2 bases and J by 9 bases, leaving 21 bases between them. The CDR3 has 17 amino acids. CDR3 DNA: TGTGCCAGCAGCTTAGGACAGCCTACAGCCCAATTTTCACCCCTCCACTTT. Translating gives CASSLGQPTAQFSPLHF.

V usage is TRBV5-6 and J usage is TRBJ2-5; D not certain. This CDR3 region has 11 residues. The V gene lost 3 bases and the J gene lost 2 bases, with 2 bases spanning the gap. Germline V gene data show CDR1 as SGHDT and CDR2 as YYEEEE. CDR3 region: CASSSQETQYF. The CDR3 nucleotides are TGTGCCAGCAGCTCACAAGAGACCCAGTACTTC.

The chain employs TRBV10-2 and TRBJ1-5; D may be TRBD1 (6 bases). Germline V CDR1 and CDR2: WSHSY, SAAADI. This CDR3 has 14 amino acids. Trimming left V 5 bases short and J 6 bases short, with 14 bases between. As DNA, the CDR3 is TGCGCCAGCAGTAGGGCAGGGGAAGGTCAGCCCCAGCATTTT. Its protein product is CASSRAGEGQPQHF.

CDR3 protein: CATNPGGMRGNEQFF. The CDR3 nucleotides are TGTGCCACCAACCCAGGGGGGATGCGAGGCAATGAGCAGTTCTTC. The J gene is TRBJ2-1, the V gene TRBV15; tentative D call: TRBD1 (7 bases). Germline-derived CDR1 and CDR2 are LNHNV and YYDKDF (reference sequence). The CDR3 consists of 15 residues. Trimming cost V 7 bases and J 6 bases, with 19 bases left between them.

V usage is TRBV30 and J usage is TRBJ2-7; 7 nucleotides match TRBD1. CDR1 is GTSNPN, CDR2 SVGIG, per germline (reference sequence). CDR3 length: 13 residues. Trimming took 2 bases from V and 1 from J; bases not matched to a gene: 2. The CDR3 reads CAWSLDRSYEQYF. DNA of the CDR3: TGTGCCTGGAGTTTGGACAGGTCCTACGAGCAGTACTTC.

The chain recombines TRBV7-9 with TRBJ2-7; 7 bases line up with TRBD1. This CDR3 is 16 amino acids long. Germline V lookup: CDR1 SEHNR, CDR2 FQNEAQ (reference sequence). The junction had 9 bases not matched to a gene; V was cut back by 1 base and J by 3 bases. This chain's CDR3 is CASSLVVAGGIYEQYF. Here the CDR3 DNA reads TGTGCCAGCAGCTTAGTGGTGGCAGGGGGTATCTACGAGCAGTACTTC.

The chain combines TRBV18 with TRBJ2-3; 13 bases fit TRBD2. This CDR3 region has 15 residues. V lost 3 bases to trimming and J lost 9 bases; unmatched junction nucleotides: 6. Germline assignment: CDR1 KGHSH and CDR2 LQKENI. This CDR3 is CASSPTSGGPATQYF. The CDR3 region has the DNA TGTGCCAGCTCACCGACTAGCGGGGGGCCTGCGACGCAGTATTTT.

This chain's CDR3 is CASSTPGGTIREQYF. CDR3 sequence (DNA): TGTGCCAGTAGTACCCCCGGGGGGACTATCCGCGAGCAGTACTTC. The V gene is TRBV19, the J gene TRBJ2-7, with TRBD2 matching over 7 bases. The germline gives CDR1 LNHDA, CDR2 SQIVND (reference sequence). CDR3 length: 15 residues. After removal of 4 bases from V and 6 bases from J, the junction contained 12 bases not matched to a gene.

The chain combines TRBV6-5 with TRBJ2-3; D is possibly TRBD1 (5 bases). The CDR3 is 14 amino acids. With 5 bases removed from V and 2 bases from J, the gap between germline ends came to 11 bases. CDR1 MNHEY and CDR2 SVGAGI come from the germline V gene. This CDR3 reads CASSRGTFTDTQYF. The CDR3 coding sequence is TGTGCCAGCAGTAGGGGTACATTCACAGATACGCAGTATTTT.

There are a few counts of this clone. V and J are TRBV5-1 and TRBJ1-6, with D tentatively TRBD1 (5 bases). This CDR3 comprises 14 residues. Germline V gives CDR1 SGHRS, CDR2 YFSETQ. The V end was cut by 3 bases, the J end by 9 bases, with 13 bases between. The CDR3 DNA reads TGCGCCAGCAGCTCCAGCCTCGGGGGTTCACCCCTCCACTTT. This sequence encodes CASSSSLGGSPLHF. The full variable domain, completed using reference TRBV5-1 and TRBJ1-6, is KAGVTQTPRYLIKTRGQQVTLSCSPISGHRSVSWYQQTPGQGLQFLFEYFSETQRNKGNFPGRFSGRQFSNSRSEMNVSTLELGDSALYLCASSSSLGGSPLHFGNGTRLTVT.

This chain uses TRBV6-1 with TRBJ1-1; tentatively, D is TRBD1 (5 bases). The V end lost 2 bases, the J end lost 10 bases, and 14 bases lay between the germline ends. The CDR3 contains 13 residues. Germline V gene sequence: CDR1 MNHNS, CDR2 SASEGT. The CDR3 nucleotides read TGTGCCAGCAGTGAATTAGGGGTCTCTGGAGCTTTCTTT. Residues: CASSELGVSGAFF.

This clone was picked up a small number of times. The J gene is TRBJ2-2, the V gene TRBV2; 7 nucleotides align to TRBD1. The CDR3 extends over 15 amino acids. V lost 5 bases, J lost 0 bases, and 3 bases stayed unmatched. CDR1 SNHLY and CDR2 FYNNEI come from the germline V gene. The CDR3 DNA is TGTGCCAGCAGTTTGACAGGGACGAACACCGGGGAGCTGTTTTTT. It yields the protein CASSLTGTNTGELFF.

The genes are TRBV6-5 and TRBJ2-7; 7 bases match TRBD1. Germline trimming cut 2 bases from V and 2 bases from J; bases unmatched to any gene: 3. Germline CDR1 MNHEY, CDR2 SVGAGI. This CDR3 has 14 amino acids. The CDR3 DNA reads TGTGCCAGCAGTTACGGGACAGCTGCCTACGAGCAGTACTTC. It translates to CASSYGTAAYEQYF.